A selection of T cell receptor beta chains follows, all from one sample in a study of cytomegalovirus exposure and HLA in healthy donors. The method was immunoSEQ multiplex PCR; TCRdb's version includes in-frame clones alone and lacks a portion of them. The sample has some 260,000 clones, 90% seen once. The material sequenced was PBMCs. The receptors derive from a woman aged 30 to 39 in good health and CMV-seronegative. The CDR3 runs from the conserved cysteine through the conserved F or W. A D gene is named only where the DNA matches it firmly. Clone size is shown for a subset of rows, as once, few, many or a class of expanded clone.

TRBD2	NA	TRBV12-5	TRBJ2-7	CASGLAHKKREQEEQYF
NA	NA	TRBV9	TRBJ2-5	CASSVAQRYQETQYF
NA	NA	TRBV6-1	TRBJ1-2	CASSAGPGYGGYTF
TRBD1	NA	TRBV27	TRBJ1-5	CASRPTGLGNQPQHF
TRBD2	once	TRBV7-9	TRBJ2-2	CASSSLAGGPGELFF
NA	NA	TRBV29-1	TRBJ1-5	CSVGVGGNQPQHF
NA	few	TRBV7-9	TRBJ2-1	CASSSGLEQFF
TRBD2	once	TRBV4-3	TRBJ2-2	CASSQGTSVATGELFF
NA	NA	TRBV28	TRBJ1-5	CASSLGGGEPQHF
TRBD1	NA	TRBV5-1	TRBJ2-4	CASSLRQGAKNIQYF
NA	NA	TRBV19	TRBJ2-4	CASSSRPGLDIQYF
NA	few	TRBV11-2	TRBJ1-1	CASRTHIPEAFF
TRBD2	NA	TRBV30	TRBJ2-3	CAWIGGGRSTDTQYF
TRBD2	NA	TRBV7-8	TRBJ2-7	CASSLRASGSYEQYF
TRBD1	few	TRBV4-3	TRBJ2-2	CASSRTGGAGELFF
TRBD2	NA	TRBV9	TRBJ2-7	CASSGSGSSYEQYF